This TCR beta chain was captured in a study of T cell responses to AZD1222 COVID-19 vaccine. Only in-frame clones appear in the TCRdb table, and some are missing; sequencing was by immunoSEQ multiplex PCR. The sample lists almost 55,000 clones, around 80% seen once, with about 10% in the top ten. General study points: Regions 160-218 and 743-854 held dominance among vaccine-associated CD4 TCRs, which spanned spike. Seropositivity was recorded at baseline in only 6 or 7 AZD1222 recipients. Two doses of AZD1222 preceded a rise in Spike-specific TCR breadth and depth.

The CDR3 is made up of 13 amino acids. The V gene lost 7 bases and the J gene lost 8 bases, with 17 bases spanning the gap. CDR1 and CDR2 (germline): MDHEN, SYDVKM. Regarding this clone: Its antigen is currently unknown.

This chain connects TRBV28 to TRBJ1-2; no clear D. The clonotype originates from an adult in good health. The starting material was peripheral blood, obtained on day 0 of AZD1222 vaccination. In nucleotides, the CDR3 is TGTGCCAGCACCCCTCTGGCGGGCGGGGGCTACACCTTC. It codes for CASTPLAGGGYTF.